These 5 T cell receptor beta chains came from one sample sequenced in a study of T cells in narcolepsy. Produced via immunoSEQ multiplex PCR; TCRdb's table is partial and in-frame only. The sample holds some 30,000 clones, 75% to 90% seen once. The sequencing input was memory (CD45RA-) CD4+ T cells from blood. Every receptor here comes from a human donor in good health.

This chain joins TRBV30 and TRBJ1-3; 7 bases match TRBD1. Germline V gene lookup returns CDR1 GTSNPN and CDR2 SVGIG (reference sequence). This CDR3 has 15 residues. Trimming took 3 bases from V and 2 from J; bases not matched to a gene: 7. The CDR3 DNA reads TGTGCCTGGAGGGAAAACAGGGGCCCTGGAAACACCATATATTTT. Translated, it gives CAWRENRGPGNTIYF.

The J gene is TRBJ1-2, the V gene TRBV7-2; TRBD1 matches 7 bases. CDR1 is SGHTA and CDR2 is FQGNSA in the germline V gene. The CDR3 runs 12 residues. V was pared by 7 bases and J by 6 bases, with 5 bases of the junction left unmatched. The chain's CDR3 is CASTPDRDGYTF. The DNA for the CDR3 is TGTGCCAGCACTCCCGACAGGGATGGCTACACCTTC.

The gene calls are TRBV19 and TRBJ1-1, with no clear D. The germline V and J ends were trimmed by 1 base and 4 bases, with 10 bases remaining between them. This CDR3 has 14 residues. Germline loops: CDR1 LNHDA, CDR2 SQIVND (reference sequence). This CDR3 reads CASSIVGALTEAFF. CDR3 sequence (DNA): TGTGCCAGTAGTATAGTTGGCGCACTCACTGAAGCTTTCTTT.

The rearrangement uses TRBV28 and TRBJ1-2; the match to TRBD1 covers 8 bases. Per the germline V gene, CDR1 is MDHEN and CDR2 is SYDVKM. CDR3 length equals 15 residues. V lost 6 bases, J lost 8 bases, and 14 bases stayed unmatched. CDR3 in amino acids: CASSLPSTGDGGYTF. CDR3 DNA: TGTGCCAGCAGCTTACCCTCGACAGGGGACGGCGGCTACACCTTC.

This clone was seen just once. This sequence joins TRBV5-1 and TRBJ1-6, with a possible D match to TRBD1 (5 bases). This CDR3 has 17 amino acids. Per germline, CDR1 SGHRS and CDR2 YFSETQ. The ends were cut back, 2 bases at V and 4 bases at J, with 16 bases in the middle. CDR3 amino acids: CASSLEADSRYNSPLHF. CDR3 bases: TGCGCCAGCAGCTTAGAGGCCGACAGCAGGTATAATTCACCCCTCCACTTT.